These T cell receptor beta chains were read from a single sample in a study of blood T cell repertoires in COVID-19. Only in-frame clones appear in the TCRdb table, and some are missing; sequencing was by immunoSEQ multiplex PCR. The table shows some 140,000 clones, with around three quarters occurring only once. The specimen was peripheral blood. Receptor source: a man older than 75 with acute or convalescent COVID-19. Both conserved end residues are part of each CDR3. D genes are given only for firm matches. Size is omitted from some rows. Given values are once, few, many or a class for expanded clones.

CASSLSTGGRYEQYF	TGTGCCAGCAGCTTGTCGACGGGGGGGCGGTACGAGCAGTACTTC	TRBJ2-7	TRBD2	TRBV7-2	-
CASTNGDRYTDTQYF	TGTGCCAGTACCAACGGGGACAGGTACACAGATACGCAGTATTTT	TRBJ2-3	TRBD1	TRBV19	-
CASSLGRSGGFYGYTF	TGTGCCAGCAGTTTGGGGAGATCAGGGGGGTTTTATGGCTACACCTTC	TRBJ1-2	TRBD1	TRBV27	-
CASSPHWTFEQFF	TGTGCCAGCAGCCCCCACTGGACTTTTGAGCAGTTCTTC	TRBJ2-1	-	TRBV7-9	-
CASSQRPGYGYTF	TGCGCCAGCAGCCAAAGACCAGGCTATGGCTACACCTTC	TRBJ1-2	-	TRBV4-3	-
CASSSAGGSNTGELFF	TGTGCCAGCTCCTCGGCTGGGGGCTCCAACACCGGGGAGCTGTTTTTT	TRBJ2-2	-	TRBV18	-
CASSDKTGTSYEQYF	TGTGCCAGCAGCGACAAAACCGGGACATCCTACGAGCAGTACTTC	TRBJ2-7	-	TRBV6-2/TRBV6-3	once
CASSLGGQSTDTQYF	TGCGCCAGCAGCTTGGGAGGACAGAGCACAGATACGCAGTATTTT	TRBJ2-3	-	TRBV5-1	once
CASSMLNSGSPLHF	TGTGCCAGCAGCATGTTAAACAGCGGTTCACCCCTCCACTTT	TRBJ1-6	-	TRBV7-2	few
CASVQGEWADTQYF	TGTGCCAGCGTCCAGGGGGAATGGGCAGATACGCAGTATTTT	TRBJ2-3	TRBD1	TRBV7-2	-
CASATGGADTQYF	TGTGCTAGTGCCACAGGGGGTGCCGATACGCAGTATTTT	TRBJ2-3	TRBD1	TRBV12-5	-
CASSLERARGYDEQFF	TGTGCCAGCAGCTTGGAGCGGGCAAGGGGATACGATGAGCAGTTCTTC	TRBJ2-1	-	TRBV5-5	-
CASSYIRGKGTEAFF	TGTGCCAGCAGTTACATCCGGGGGAAAGGCACTGAAGCTTTCTTT	TRBJ1-1	-	TRBV6-5	-
CASSPGTGGNYYGYTF	TGTGCCAGCTCACCCGGGACAGGCGGTAATTACTATGGCTACACCTTC	TRBJ1-2	TRBD1	TRBV18	-
CASSLGYTGSGNTIYF	TGTGCCAGCAGCTTAGGGTACACAGGCTCTGGAAACACCATATATTTT	TRBJ1-3	-	TRBV5-8	-
CASSASGSDEQYF	TGTGCCAGCAGCGCTAGCGGGTCGGACGAGCAGTACTTC	TRBJ2-7	TRBD2	TRBV9	-